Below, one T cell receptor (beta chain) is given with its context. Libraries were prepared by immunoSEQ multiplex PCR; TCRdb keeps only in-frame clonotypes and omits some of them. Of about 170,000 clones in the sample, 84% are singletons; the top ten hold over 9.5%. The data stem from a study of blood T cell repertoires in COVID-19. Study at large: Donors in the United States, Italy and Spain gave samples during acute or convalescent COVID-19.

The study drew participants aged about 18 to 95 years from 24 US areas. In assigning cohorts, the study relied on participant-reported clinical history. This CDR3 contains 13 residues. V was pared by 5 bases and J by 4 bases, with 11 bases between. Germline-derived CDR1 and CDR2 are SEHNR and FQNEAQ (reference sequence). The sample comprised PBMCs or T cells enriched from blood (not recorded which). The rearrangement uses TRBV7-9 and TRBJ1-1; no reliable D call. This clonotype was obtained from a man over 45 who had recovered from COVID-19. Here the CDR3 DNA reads TGTGCCAGCAGCCTTGACACCACCACTGAAGCTTTCTTT. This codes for CASSLDTTTEAFF.